The T cell receptor (beta chain) under discussion was sequenced for a study of cytomegalovirus exposure and HLA in healthy donors. General observations from the study: Analysis performed later found roughly 17,000 TCR beta sequences associated with HLA alleles at 0.05 false discovery rate.

The V end lost 3 bases, the J end lost 0 bases, and 20 bases lay between the germline ends. There are 18 residues in the CDR3. The germline V gene has CDR1 SGHTA and CDR2 FQGTGA. With respect to this clone: The antigen is unknown.

The PCR employed 60 Vbeta primers together with 13 Jbeta primers. Assay: immunoSEQ multiplex PCR; the TCRdb copy retains only in-frame clones and omits some. The sample includes about 90,000 clones, around 84% seen only once; the top ten take around 4.6%. The chain uses TRBV7-3 and TRBJ1-1, with D possibly TRBD1 on 5 matching bases. The sample was PBMCs. The receptor was isolated from a woman between 40 and 50 years old in good health and CMV-seropositive. CDR3 protein: CASSFNVPGRVMNTEAFF. For the CDR3, the DNA is TGTGCCAGCAGCTTTAATGTGCCAGGGAGGGTCATGAACACTGAAGCTTTCTTT.